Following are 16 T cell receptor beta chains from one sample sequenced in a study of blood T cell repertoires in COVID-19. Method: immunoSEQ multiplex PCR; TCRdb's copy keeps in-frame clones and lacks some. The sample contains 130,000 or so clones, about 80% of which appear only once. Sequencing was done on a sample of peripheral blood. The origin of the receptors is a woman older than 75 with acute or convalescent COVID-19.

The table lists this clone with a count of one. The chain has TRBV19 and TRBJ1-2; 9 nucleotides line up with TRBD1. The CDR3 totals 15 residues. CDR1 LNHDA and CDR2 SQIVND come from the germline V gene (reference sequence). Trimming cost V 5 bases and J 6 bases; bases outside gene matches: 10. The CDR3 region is CASSSPGQGGDGYTF. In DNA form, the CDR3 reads TGTGCCAGTAGTTCCCCGGGACAGGGTGGGGATGGCTACACCTTC.

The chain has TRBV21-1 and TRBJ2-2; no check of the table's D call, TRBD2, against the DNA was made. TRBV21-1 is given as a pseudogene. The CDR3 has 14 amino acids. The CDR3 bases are TGTGCCAGCAGCAAAGTGCCCTTGCGGGGGGAGCTGTTTTTT. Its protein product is CASSKVPLRGELFF.

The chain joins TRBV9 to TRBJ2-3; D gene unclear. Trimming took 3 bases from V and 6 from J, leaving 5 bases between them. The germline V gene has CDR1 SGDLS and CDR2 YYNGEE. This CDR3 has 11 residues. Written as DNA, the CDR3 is TGTGCCAGCAGCGAGGAGGATACGCAGTATTTT. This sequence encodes CASSEEDTQYF.

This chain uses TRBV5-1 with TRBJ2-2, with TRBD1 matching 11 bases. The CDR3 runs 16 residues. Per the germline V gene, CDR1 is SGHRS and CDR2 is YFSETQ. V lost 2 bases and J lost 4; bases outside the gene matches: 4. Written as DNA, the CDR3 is TGCGCCAGCAGCTTTAGGACAGGGGGCAGCACCGGGGAGCTGTTTTTT. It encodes CASSFRTGGSTGELFF.

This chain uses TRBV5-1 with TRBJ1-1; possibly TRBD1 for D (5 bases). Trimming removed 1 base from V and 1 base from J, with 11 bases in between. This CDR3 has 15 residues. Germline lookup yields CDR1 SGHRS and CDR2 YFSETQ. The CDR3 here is CASSLRVGENTEAFF. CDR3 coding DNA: TGCGCCAGCAGCTTGCGTGTAGGGGAGAACACTGAAGCTTTCTTT.

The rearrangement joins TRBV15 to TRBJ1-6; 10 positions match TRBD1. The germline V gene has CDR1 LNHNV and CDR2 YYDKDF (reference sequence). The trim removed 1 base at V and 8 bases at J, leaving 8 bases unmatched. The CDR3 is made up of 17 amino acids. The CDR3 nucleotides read TGTGCCACCAGCAGAGCCCCTCCAGGACAGGGGGATTCACCCCTCCACTTT. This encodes CATSRAPPGQGDSPLHF.

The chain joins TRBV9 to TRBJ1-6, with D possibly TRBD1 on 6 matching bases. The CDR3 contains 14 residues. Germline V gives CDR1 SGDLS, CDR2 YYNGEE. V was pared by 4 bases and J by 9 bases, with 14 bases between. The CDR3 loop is CASSLRQVGSPLHF. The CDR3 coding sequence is TGTGCCAGCAGCCTTAGACAGGTTGGTTCACCCCTCCACTTT. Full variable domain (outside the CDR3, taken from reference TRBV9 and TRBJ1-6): DSGVTQTPKHLITATGQRVTLRCSPRSGDLSVYWYQQSLDQGLQFLIQYYNGEERAKGNILERFSAQQFPDLHSELNLSSLELGDSALYFCASSLRQVGSPLHFGNGTRLTVT.

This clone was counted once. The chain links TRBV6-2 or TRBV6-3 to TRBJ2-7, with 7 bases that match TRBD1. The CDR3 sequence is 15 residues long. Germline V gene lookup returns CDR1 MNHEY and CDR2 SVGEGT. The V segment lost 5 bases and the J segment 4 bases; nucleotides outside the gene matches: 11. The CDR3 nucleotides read TGTGCCAGCAGTCCCATACAGGGGAGATTTTACGAGCAGTACTTC. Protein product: CASSPIQGRFYEQYF.

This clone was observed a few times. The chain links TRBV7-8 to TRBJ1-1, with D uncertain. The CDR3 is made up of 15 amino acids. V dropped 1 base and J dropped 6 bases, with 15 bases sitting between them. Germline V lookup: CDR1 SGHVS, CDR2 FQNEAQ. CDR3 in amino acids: CASSLVETLDPEAFF. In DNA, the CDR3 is TGTGCCAGCAGCTTAGTAGAGACCCTAGACCCTGAAGCTTTCTTT.

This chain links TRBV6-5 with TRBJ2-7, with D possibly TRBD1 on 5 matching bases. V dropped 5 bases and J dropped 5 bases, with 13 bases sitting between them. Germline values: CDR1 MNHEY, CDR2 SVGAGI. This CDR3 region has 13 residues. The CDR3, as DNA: TGTGCCAGCAGTCAGACAGCCCAGGACGAGCAGTACTTC. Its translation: CASSQTAQDEQYF.

CDR3 DNA: TGCGCCAGCAGTGATTCCCTAGCGGGGAAGCAGTACTTC. Translation: CASSDSLAGKQYF. The chain joins TRBV10-1 to TRBJ2-7; 9 bases fit TRBD2. The CDR3 sequence is 13 residues long. The germline V gene encodes CDR1 WNHNN and CDR2 SYGVQD (reference sequence). The J segment lost 8 bases and the V segment lost 3 bases, leaving 5 bases of the junction unmatched.

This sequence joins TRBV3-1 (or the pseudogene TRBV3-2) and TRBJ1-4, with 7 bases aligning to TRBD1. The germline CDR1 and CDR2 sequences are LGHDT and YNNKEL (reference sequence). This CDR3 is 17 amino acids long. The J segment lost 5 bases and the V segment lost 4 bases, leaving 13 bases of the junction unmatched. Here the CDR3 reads CASSLRTNRGRNEKLFF. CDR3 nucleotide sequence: TGTGCCAGCAGCCTGAGGACGAACAGGGGCCGGAATGAAAAACTGTTTTTT.

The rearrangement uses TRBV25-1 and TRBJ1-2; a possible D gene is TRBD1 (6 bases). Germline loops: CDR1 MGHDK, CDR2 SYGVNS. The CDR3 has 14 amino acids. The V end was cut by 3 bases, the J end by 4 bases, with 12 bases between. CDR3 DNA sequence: TGTGCCAGCAGTGAGCGACAGGAGAGCTATGGCTACACCTTC. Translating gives CASSERQESYGYTF.

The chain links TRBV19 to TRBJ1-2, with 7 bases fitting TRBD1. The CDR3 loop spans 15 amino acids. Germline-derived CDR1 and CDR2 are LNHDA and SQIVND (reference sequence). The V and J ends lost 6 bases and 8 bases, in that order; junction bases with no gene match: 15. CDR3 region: CASSATGIPLGGYTF. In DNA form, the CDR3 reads TGTGCCAGTAGCGCGACAGGGATACCTCTGGGCGGCTACACCTTC.

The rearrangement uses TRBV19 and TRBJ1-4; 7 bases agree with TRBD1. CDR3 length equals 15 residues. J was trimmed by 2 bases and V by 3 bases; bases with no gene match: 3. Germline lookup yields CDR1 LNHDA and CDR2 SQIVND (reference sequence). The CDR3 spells CASSMVTGTNEKLFF. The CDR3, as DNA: TGTGCCAGTAGTATGGTGACAGGGACTAATGAAAAACTGTTTTTT.

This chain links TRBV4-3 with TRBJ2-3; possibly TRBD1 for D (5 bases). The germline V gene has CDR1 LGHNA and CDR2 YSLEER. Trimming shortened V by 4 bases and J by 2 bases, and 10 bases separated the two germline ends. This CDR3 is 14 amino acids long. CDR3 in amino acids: CASSLGHYTDTQYF. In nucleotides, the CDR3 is TGCGCCAGCAGCCTCGGACATTACACAGATACGCAGTATTTT.